The T cell receptor beta chain under discussion was sequenced for a study of blood T cells in healthy people across ages (dated by TCRdb to between 2014 and 2017). About the investigation overall: In model experiments, template switching captured about one uniquely barcoded TCR beta cDNA molecule for every two T cells. To avoid experimental bias, donors of different ages were distributed randomly across sequencing lanes. To track age-related changes in TCR beta repertoire diversity, the study relied on deep sequencing normalized with unique cDNA molecular identifiers. Two additional independent replicas of 1 million unique cDNA reads from the same blood draw were analyzed for two donors (one aged 18 to 29 and one aged 80 or older). Donors were grouped into four age groups: young (average roughly 17 years), middle-aged (39), aged (about 60) and long-lived (about 89). What the research found in general, with its limitations: The long-lived group showed more naive CD4+ T cells, fewer expanded clones and increased TCR diversity than the aged group, suggesting age selection. A strong correlation was found between observed TCR beta diversity and the percentage of naive T cells measured by flow cytometry. Since profiling was done on bulk unsorted PBMCs, naive and antigen-experienced compartments could not be conclusively compared. Total diversity estimates from one million sequenced T cells were considered lower bounds and underestimates. As age increased, observed TCR beta diversity per million T cells dropped in a roughly linear way, and a significant reduction was already evident by age 40. The CMV infection status of donors was not known, potentially confounding age-related changes in expanded clonotypes.

Libraries were prepared through 5' RACE. Sequencing was performed on an Illumina HiSeq 2500. A second PCR of roughly 7 to 11 cycles was performed with a sample-barcoded 5' primer and a J-beta primer mix. Each TCR beta cDNA molecule received a unique molecular identifier from a template-switch 5' adaptor carrying 12 random nucleotides. Each sample yielded at least 3 million CDR3-containing paired-end reads. All of the RNA was converted into first-strand cDNA using the Mint cDNA synthesis kit, with a TRBC-specific oligonucleotide serving as the primer. Following uracil-DNA glycosylase treatment, all cDNA underwent a first 18-cycle PCR with the universal primers M1SS and BC2_uni_R. On the study's bioinformatics: Each sample was normalized by randomly selecting 1 million high-quality reads, each carrying a distinct molecular identifier. Instead of being binned into consensus sequences, reads that shared molecular identifiers were thrown out. CDR3 identification, clonotype clustering and error correction used MiTCR with a Q25 quality threshold and the strictest error-elimination algorithm. A nonparametric unseen species model with Euler transformation was used to estimate a lower bound on total TCR beta diversity. TCRdb reprocessing: public reads trimmed at Q25 with fastp, clones called with MiXCR, in-frame beta chains kept. Each CDR3 protein gets just one entry, which takes the most common genes and DNA from the rows behind it. The V and J calls come from TCRdb's annotation, not from the publication. The sample table holds about 780,000 distinct CDR3 sequences, of which less than 60% were seen once. The ten largest clones add up to approximately 18% of the sample.

Systemically healthy Caucasian individuals from Russia, some 36 in total and aged about 6 to 100 years, were included as donors. Around 9.8 milliliters of peripheral blood were collected from each donor into EDTA-treated Vacutainer tubes. Ficoll-Paque density-gradient centrifugation was used to isolate PBMCs, with at least 6 million per sample. Trizol reagent was used to extract total RNA from PBMCs, with at least 6 micrograms per sample. For every donor, an aliquot of PBMCs went through flow cytometry to measure the percentages of naive CD45RAhigh/CD27high T cells. This clonotype was found a few times. No antigen is known for it. Base quality data are lacking; no much larger clone is found one base away. The sequencing sample was made of blood. This clonotype originated in an older man in good health.

The CDR3 is CSATDGGARPNEQFF. The nucleotides read TGCAGTGCTACCGATGGGGGGGCGCGTCCCAATGAGCAGTTCTTC. The receptor chain draws on TRBV20-1 and TRBJ2-1, and the D gene may be TRBD2, 7 bases matching. Inclusive of the bounding cysteine and phenylalanine, the CDR3 is 15 residues long. Just CDR3 DNA is preserved here, 45 bases in frame from base 1. The germline V gene encodes CDR1 DFQATT and CDR2 SNEGSKA (reference sequence). V and J are truncated by 4 bases and 6 bases respectively, leaving an intervening sequence of 19 bases.